These 11 T cell receptor beta chains share one sample of origin, sequenced in a study of blood T cell repertoires in COVID-19. Here immunoSEQ multiplex PCR was the method, and the copy in TCRdb shows in-frame clones only, minus some. In the table there are some 180,000 clones, roughly nine tenths of which are singletons. Sequencing was carried out using peripheral blood. These receptors all come from a man between 60 and 75 years old with active or convalescent COVID-19.

The chain combines TRBV4-2 with TRBJ1-1; D not certain. Between the trimmed V and J ends, which lost 0 bases and 5 bases, there was a span of 7 bases. The CDR3 spans 13 residues. Germline-derived CDR1 and CDR2 are LGHNA and YNFKEQ. The DNA for the CDR3 is TGTGCCAGCAGCCAAGACCGAGGTACTGAAGCTTTCTTT. Amino acid sequence: CASSQDRGTEAFF.

The CDR3 DNA sequence: TGTGCCAGCAGCGCCCATTCAACTGTTCAAGAGACCCAGTACTTC. Its protein is CASSAHSTVQETQYF. V and J are TRBV6-5 and TRBJ2-5; unclear D gene. CDR3 length: 15 amino acids. Germline CDR1 and CDR2: MNHEY and SVGAGI. Trimming shortened V by 6 bases and J by 2 bases, and 16 bases separated the two germline ends.

The chain recombines TRBV7-9 with TRBJ2-5, with 8 bases matching TRBD1. The germline CDR1 and CDR2 sequences are SEHNR and FQNEAQ (reference sequence). There are 14 residues in the CDR3. The J segment lost 4 bases and the V segment lost 5 bases, leaving 6 bases of the junction unmatched. CDR3 sequence reads: CASSPQGAGETQYF. The DNA of the CDR3 is TGTGCCAGCAGCCCCCAGGGGGCTGGAGAGACCCAGTACTTC.

This clone has more than one count but fewer than ten. The rearrangement links TRBV7-8 to TRBJ1-1, with 9 bases matching TRBD1. Germline V lookup: CDR1 SGHVS, CDR2 FQNEAQ. This CDR3 is 16 amino acids long. Germline trimming cut 1 base from V and 1 base from J; bases unmatched to any gene: 4. CDR3 amino acids: CASSLEAQGANTEAFF. In nucleotides, the CDR3 is TGTGCCAGCAGCTTAGAGGCACAGGGGGCGAACACTGAAGCTTTCTTT. Combining the CDR3 with reference TRBV7-8 and TRBJ1-1 gives the whole variable domain GAGVSQSPRYKVAKRGQDVALRCDPISGHVSLFWYQQALGQGPEFLTYFQNEAQLDKSGLPSDRFFAERPEGSVSTLKIQRTQQEDSAVYLCASSLEAQGANTEAFFGQGTRLTVV.

The chain has TRBV14 and TRBJ2-2; possibly TRBD1 for D (6 bases). V was cut by 4 bases and J by 2 bases, with 8 bases left in between. There are 14 residues in the CDR3. In germline, CDR1 is SGHDN, CDR2 FVKESK. DNA for the CDR3: TGTGCCAGCAGCCGACAGGTCAACACCGGGGAGCTGTTTTTT. Residues: CASSRQVNTGELFF.

Here the CDR3 DNA reads TGCGCCAGCAGCCCGATGACAGGGAATAATTCACCCCTCCACTTT. This codes for CASSPMTGNNSPLHF. J is TRBJ1-6 and V is TRBV5-1, with 7 nucleotides matching TRBD1. The V gene's germline CDR1 is SGHRS and CDR2 YFSETQ. The V segment lost 4 bases and the J segment 5 bases; nucleotides outside the gene matches: 6. The CDR3 length is 15 residues.

This chain joins TRBV29-1 and TRBJ1-2, with 10 bases matching TRBD1. This CDR3 contains 12 residues. CDR1 SQVTM and CDR2 ANQGSEA come from the germline V gene. V lost 4 bases and J lost 5; bases outside the gene matches: 1. The CDR3 DNA sequence: TGCAGCGTTGGGGGACAGGGGTATGGCTACACCTTC. It codes for CSVGGQGYGYTF.

The V gene is TRBV25-1, the J gene TRBJ2-2; no reliable D call. V lost 1 base, J lost 2 bases, and 14 bases lay in between. The germline CDR1 and CDR2 sequences are MGHDK and SYGVNS. The CDR3 length is 17 residues. As DNA, the CDR3 is TGTGCCAGCAGTGAATCTCCCGGCAGGTCAAACACCGGGGAGCTGTTTTTT. Translated, it gives CASSESPGRSNTGELFF.

The rearrangement links TRBV4-1 to TRBJ1-6, with 8 bases aligning to TRBD1. The CDR3 covers 16 residues. CDR1 and CDR2 from the germline V gene are MGHRA and YSYEKL. V was pared by 1 base and J by 7 bases, with 6 bases of the junction left unmatched. The chain's CDR3 is CASSQAGTGRNSPLHF. Here the CDR3 DNA reads TGCGCCAGCAGCCAAGCGGGGACAGGAAGAAATTCACCCCTCCACTTT.

The chain uses TRBV5-6 and TRBJ2-1, with a weak D call TRBD1 (6 bases). V lost 4 bases to trimming and J lost 6 bases, with 11 bases between them. Germline V gene lookup returns CDR1 SGHDT and CDR2 YYEEEE. This CDR3 is 13 amino acids long. The CDR3 DNA sequence: TGTGCCAGCAGCCGCGACAGGATCAATGAGCAGTTCTTC. Protein sequence: CASSRDRINEQFF.

This sequence joins TRBV9 and TRBJ2-7; 8 positions match TRBD2. The CDR3 contains 15 residues. The germline gives CDR1 SGDLS, CDR2 YYNGEE. V was clipped by 1 base and J by 3 bases; unmatched bases: 6. CDR3 in DNA: TGTGCCAGCAGCGTATTTTGGCGGGGGGACTACGAGCAGTACTTC. Amino acid sequence: CASSVFWRGDYEQYF.